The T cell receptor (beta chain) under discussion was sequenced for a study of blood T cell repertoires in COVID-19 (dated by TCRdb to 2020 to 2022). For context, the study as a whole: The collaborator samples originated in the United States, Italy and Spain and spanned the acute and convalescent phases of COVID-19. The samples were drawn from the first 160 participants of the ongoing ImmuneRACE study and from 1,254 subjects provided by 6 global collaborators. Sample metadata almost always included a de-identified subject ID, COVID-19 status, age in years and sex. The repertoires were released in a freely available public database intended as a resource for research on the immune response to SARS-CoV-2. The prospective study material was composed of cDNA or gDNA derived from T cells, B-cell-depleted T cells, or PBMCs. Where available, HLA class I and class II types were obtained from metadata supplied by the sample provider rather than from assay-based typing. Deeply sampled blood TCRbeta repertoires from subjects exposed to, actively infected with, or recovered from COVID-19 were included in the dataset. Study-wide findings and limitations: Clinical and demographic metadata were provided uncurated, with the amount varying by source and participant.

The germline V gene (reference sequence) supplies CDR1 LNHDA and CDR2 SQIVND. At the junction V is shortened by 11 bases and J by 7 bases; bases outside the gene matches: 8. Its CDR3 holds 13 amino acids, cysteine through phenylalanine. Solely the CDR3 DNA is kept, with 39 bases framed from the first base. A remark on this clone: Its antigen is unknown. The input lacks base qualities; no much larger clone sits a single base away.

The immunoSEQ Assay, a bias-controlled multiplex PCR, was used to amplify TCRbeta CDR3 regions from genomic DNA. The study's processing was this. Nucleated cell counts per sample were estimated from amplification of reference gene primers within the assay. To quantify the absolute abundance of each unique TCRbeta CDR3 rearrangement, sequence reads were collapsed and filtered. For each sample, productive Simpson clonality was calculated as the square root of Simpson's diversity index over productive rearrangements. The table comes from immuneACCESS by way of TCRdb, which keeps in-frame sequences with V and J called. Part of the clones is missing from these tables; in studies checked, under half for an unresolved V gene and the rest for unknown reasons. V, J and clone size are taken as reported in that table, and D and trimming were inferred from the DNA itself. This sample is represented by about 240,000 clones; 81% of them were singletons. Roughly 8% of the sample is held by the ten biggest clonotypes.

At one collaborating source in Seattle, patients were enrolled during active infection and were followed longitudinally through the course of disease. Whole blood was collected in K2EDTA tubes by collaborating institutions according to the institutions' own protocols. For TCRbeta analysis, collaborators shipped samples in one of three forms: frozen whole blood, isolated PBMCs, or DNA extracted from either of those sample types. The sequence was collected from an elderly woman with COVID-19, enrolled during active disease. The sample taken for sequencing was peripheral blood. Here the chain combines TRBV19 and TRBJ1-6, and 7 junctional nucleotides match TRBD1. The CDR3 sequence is CASRTGENSPLHF. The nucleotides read TGTGCCTCCCGAACAGGGGAAAATTCACCCCTCCACTTT.